The sequence of this T cell receptor beta chain was determined in a study of blood T cells in healthy people across ages. This CDR3 contains 13 residues. The germline CDR1 and CDR2 sequences are SGHRS and YFSETQ. The germline V and J ends were trimmed by 5 bases and 3 bases, with 11 bases remaining between them. Every sample yielded at least 6 million isolated PBMCs. Primers used in a second PCR of roughly 6 to 12 cycles were a sample-barcoded 5' primer and a J-beta primer mix. TCRdb re-called the 5' RACE reads through MiXCR, storing one row per CDR3 protein. The sample has around 280,000 distinct CDR3 sequences; 25% to 30% are singletons. This clonotype appeared a few times.

Source material: blood. The source is a woman in her sixties or seventies in good health. The rearrangement uses TRBV5-1 and TRBJ1-2; tentatively, D is TRBD1 (6 bases). CDR3 amino acids: CASSRRGDYGYTF. CDR3 sequence (DNA): TGCGCCAGCAGTCGCAGGGGAGACTATGGCTACACCTTC. The whole variable domain, filled in from reference TRBV5-1 and TRBJ1-2, reads KAGVTQTPRYLIKTRGQQVTLSCSPISGHRSVSWYQQTPGQGLQFLFEYFSETQRNKGNFPGRFSGRQFSNSRSEMNVSTLELGDSALYLCASSRRGDYGYTFGSGTRLTVV.